The rows below give T cell receptor beta chains drawn from one sample of a study of post-analysis software for immune sequencing data. A single record per CDR3 protein comes from TCRdb applying MiXCR to the PCR reads. The sample holds around 500,000 distinct CDR3 sequences, under 40% seen once. Sequencing was carried out using blood. Source of these receptors: a girl under 18 with multiple sclerosis. Each CDR3 is given with its conserved first and last residue. Fields, in order: clone size, D gene, J gene, V gene, CDR3 DNA, CDR3 protein. The D gene is left open where the match is weak. The size entry is marked missing in some rows and otherwise reads once, few, many or a size class.

abundance: NA; d_gene: NA; j_gene: TRBJ1-1; v_gene: TRBV12-3/TRBV12-4; CDR3nt: TGTGCCAGCAGCAGCCGGGGGGAAGCTTTCTTT; CDR3aa: CASSSRGEAFF
abundance: NA; d_gene: NA; j_gene: TRBJ2-3; v_gene: TRBV12-3/TRBV12-4; CDR3nt: TGTGCCAGCAGTTTAGGGAATGGGGACACAGATACGCGGTATTTT; CDR3aa: CASSLGNGDTDTRYF
abundance: NA; d_gene: NA; j_gene: TRBJ2-3; v_gene: TRBV7-9; CDR3nt: TGTGCCAGCAGCCAAGTTGGGGGCTCAGATACGCAGTATTTT; CDR3aa: CASSQVGGSDTQYF
abundance: NA; d_gene: TRBD1; j_gene: TRBJ2-1; v_gene: TRBV11-2; CDR3nt: TGTGCCAGCAGCTTAGGATGGCGGACAGGGAGGAATGAGCAGTTCTTC; CDR3aa: CASSLGWRTGRNEQFF
abundance: many; d_gene: NA; j_gene: TRBJ2-6; v_gene: TRBV4-1; CDR3nt: TGCGCCAGCAGCCACAGGACAGCTGGGGCCAACGTCCTGACTTTC; CDR3aa: CASSHRTAGANVLTF
abundance: NA; d_gene: NA; j_gene: TRBJ1-1; v_gene: TRBV12-3/TRBV12-4; CDR3nt: TGTGCCAGCAGTCCGAACAGGGCTCAGAACACTGAAGCTTTCTTT; CDR3aa: CASSPNRAQNTEAFF
abundance: NA; d_gene: NA; j_gene: TRBJ1-5; v_gene: TRBV7-8; CDR3nt: TGTGCCAGCAGCTTAGAGGGCGGGTATCAGCCCCAGCATTTT; CDR3aa: CASSLEGGYQPQHF
abundance: NA; d_gene: TRBD1; j_gene: TRBJ2-3; v_gene: TRBV5-1; CDR3nt: TGCGCCAGCAGCTTGGGGACAGGGGGAGTGGGCACAGATACGCAGTATTTT; CDR3aa: CASSLGTGGVGTDTQYF
abundance: NA; d_gene: NA; j_gene: TRBJ2-7; v_gene: TRBV9; CDR3nt: TGTGCCAGCAGCGTAGAACAGGGTCCCCACGAGCAGTACTTC; CDR3aa: CASSVEQGPHEQYF
abundance: few; d_gene: NA; j_gene: TRBJ2-5; v_gene: TRBV7-9; CDR3nt: TGTGCCGGTTCAGAGTGGCCTCAAGAGACCCAGTACTTC; CDR3aa: CAGSEWPQETQYF
abundance: NA; d_gene: NA; j_gene: TRBJ2-7; v_gene: TRBV12-3/TRBV12-4; CDR3nt: TGTGCCAGCACCAGCGGTGTCTACGAGCAGTACTTC; CDR3aa: CASTSGVYEQYF
abundance: NA; d_gene: NA; j_gene: TRBJ2-1; v_gene: TRBV15; CDR3nt: TGTGCCACCAGCAGGGGGGGGCGATCCTGCAATGAGCAGTTCTTC; CDR3aa: CATSRGGRSCNEQFF
abundance: few; d_gene: TRBD1; j_gene: TRBJ1-6; v_gene: TRBV3-1; CDR3nt: TGTGCCAGCAGCCAAGGGACAGGCGTTAATTCACCCCTCCACTTT; CDR3aa: CASSQGTGVNSPLHF
abundance: NA; d_gene: TRBD2; j_gene: TRBJ2-1; v_gene: TRBV2; CDR3nt: TGTGCCAGCAGAAATAGCGGGGGGGCGGCCTACAATGAGCAGTTCTTC; CDR3aa: CASRNSGGAAYNEQFF
abundance: few; d_gene: NA; j_gene: TRBJ2-6; v_gene: TRBV9; CDR3nt: TGTGCCAGCAGCGTCGGCCAGAGAGACTTTTTCGGGGCCAACGTCCTGACTTTC; CDR3aa: CASSVGQRDFFGANVLTF
abundance: NA; d_gene: NA; j_gene: TRBJ1-6; v_gene: TRBV6-5; CDR3nt: TGTGCCAGCAGTTACTACGGAGGGAATTCACCCCTCCACTTT; CDR3aa: CASSYYGGNSPLHF
abundance: NA; d_gene: TRBD1; j_gene: TRBJ2-1; v_gene: TRBV3-1; CDR3nt: TGTGCCAGCAGCTCTTGGGGACAGGAGGGGGATGAGCAGTTCTTC; CDR3aa: CASSSWGQEGDEQFF
abundance: NA; d_gene: NA; j_gene: TRBJ2-7; v_gene: TRBV5-1; CDR3nt: TGCGCCAGCAGCTTGGGGCCGACCTTAAGCTCCTACGAGCAGTACTTC; CDR3aa: CASSLGPTLSSYEQYF
abundance: NA; d_gene: NA; j_gene: TRBJ2-7; v_gene: TRBV27; CDR3nt: TGTGCCAGCAGTTCTCGTAGGGTCGACGAGCAGTACTTC; CDR3aa: CASSSRRVDEQYF
abundance: NA; d_gene: NA; j_gene: TRBJ1-5; v_gene: TRBV12-3/TRBV12-4; CDR3nt: TGTGCCAGCAGTTCCAGACAGATTTATAGCAATCAGCCCCAGCATTTT; CDR3aa: CASSSRQIYSNQPQHF
abundance: NA; d_gene: NA; j_gene: TRBJ2-3; v_gene: TRBV10-3; CDR3nt: TGTGCCATCAAGGGGGGGGGGACCACAGATACGCAGTATTTT; CDR3aa: CAIKGGGTTDTQYF
abundance: NA; d_gene: TRBD2; j_gene: TRBJ2-1; v_gene: TRBV29-1; CDR3nt: TGCAGCGTTTCCACGTTCGGGGGGGCATCGCGTGGGCAGTTCTTC; CDR3aa: CSVSTFGGASRGQFF
abundance: few; d_gene: TRBD2; j_gene: TRBJ2-5; v_gene: TRBV20-1; CDR3nt: TGCAGTGCTAGAGGGCGGGGGGGCCGCCAAGAGACCCAGTACTTC; CDR3aa: CSARGRGGRQETQYF
abundance: few; d_gene: TRBD2; j_gene: TRBJ2-3; v_gene: TRBV12-3/TRBV12-4; CDR3nt: TGTGCCAGCAGACCAGCGGGGGGGCTGGGAGATACGCAGTATTTT; CDR3aa: CASRPAGGLGDTQYF
abundance: NA; d_gene: TRBD1; j_gene: TRBJ1-2; v_gene: TRBV10-3; CDR3nt: TGTGCCATCAGTGAGATGATACAGGGGGCGAGGGGCTACACCTTC; CDR3aa: CAISEMIQGARGYTF
abundance: NA; d_gene: TRBD2; j_gene: TRBJ2-5; v_gene: TRBV4-1; CDR3nt: TGCGCCAGCAGCCAAGCCACGGGGGGGCCGAGTGAGACCCAGTACTTC; CDR3aa: CASSQATGGPSETQYF
abundance: NA; d_gene: NA; j_gene: TRBJ1-1; v_gene: TRBV29-1; CDR3nt: TGCAGCGCCTTGGCAGGGAACACTGAAGCTTTCTTT; CDR3aa: CSALAGNTEAFF
abundance: many; d_gene: TRBD2; j_gene: TRBJ2-5; v_gene: TRBV28; CDR3nt: TGTGCCAGCAGTTCGACTAGCGGGTACCAAGAGACCCAGTACTTC; CDR3aa: CASSSTSGYQETQYF
abundance: NA; d_gene: TRBD1; j_gene: TRBJ1-5; v_gene: TRBV4-1; CDR3nt: TGCGCCAGCGGCCAAGACGGGACAGGGCGCGATCAGCCCCAGCATTTT; CDR3aa: CASGQDGTGRDQPQHF